This TCR beta chain was found in a study of T-cell memory formation after mild COVID-19 (dated by TCRdb to the early 2020s). About the study as a whole: TCR sequence clusters from the two donors were largely donor specific. The cohort comprised two young, previously healthy adult volunteers, one female and one male. In two donors, T-cell clones that expanded and contracted after mild COVID-19 were tracked by sequencing TCRalpha and TCRbeta repertoires over time. Here is what the overall study found, with its caveats: Contracting CD4+ clones were located mainly in the CM and EM memory subsets, whereas CD8+ clones were found to be enriched in EMRA. Clones contracting from day 15 to 85 had balanced CD4/CD8 phenotypes, while a second wave expanding from day 15 to 37 was biased towards CD4+. Only a couple of mild cases were covered in the study, and larger cohorts including severe cases with pre-infection samples were considered necessary. SARS-CoV-2 specificity of the second-wave clones peaking on day 37 was not confirmed. Some responding clones were detected in pre-infection memory, which suggested that pre-existing cross-reactive memory T cells had joined the SARS-CoV-2 response.

Per the germline V gene, SNHLY is the CDR1 and FYNNEI is the CDR2. The V end loses 8 bases and the J end loses 2 bases, and a stretch of 15 bases separates them. The CDR3 spans 14 residues, from the cysteine through the phenylalanine. The only DNA kept is the CDR3, 42 bases in frame from the first base. Remarks on this clonotype: Its antigen has not been determined. No clone much larger than this one lies a single base away; base qualities are absent.

The instrument was an Illumina NovaSeq 6000. TCRalpha and TCRbeta cDNA libraries were constructed by 5'RACE with constant-segment primers, with sample barcodes and unique molecular identifiers being introduced. RNA was extracted from every sample with Trizol reagent. Library amplification was performed in two PCR steps, and a second sample barcode and Illumina TruSeq adapters were introduced in the second step. The libraries were sequenced on an Illumina NovaSeq using 2 x 150 bp paired-end reads. As for the original processing: Reads were demultiplexed and collapsed into UMI-guided consensus sequences with migec v1.2.7. Using mixcr v2.1.11, UMI consensuses were aligned to TRA and TRB V and J templates and then assembled into clonotypes. A clonotype was counted as expanded or contracted only if both edgeR and NoisET called the change significant, with noise models trained on biological replicates. edgeR calls used a false discovery rate-adjusted p below 0.01 and a log2 fold-change threshold of 1. PCA with hierarchical clustering of max-normalized trajectories of the 1000 most abundant clonotypes was used as exploratory dynamics analysis. Each responding clone was given a CD4 or CD8 phenotype based on the CD4+ and CD8+ repertoires, which had been sequenced separately. TCRdb trimmed public reads at Q25 via fastp, called clones via MiXCR and kept in-frame beta chains. Duplicate CDR3 protein sequences are folded into a single record with the most common DNA and genes. The V and J calls and clone size come from TCRdb's table, not from the authors' own analysis. This sample is represented by 250,000 to 350,000 distinct CDR3 sequences; roughly 21% of them were singletons. The ten largest make up roughly 20% of the sample.

Ficoll-Paque density gradient centrifugation was used to isolate PBMCs. The TCR originated in a man younger than 35 who had mild COVID-19 (a few samples of this study predate the infection). The sample titles of this study are shuffled in the database, so cell type and time point are left out; the donor was told from shared clones. The rearrangement joined TRBV2 to TRBJ2-5, with TRBD2 tentatively as D gene (6 bases match). Sequencing was done on a sample of PBMCs or a T cell subset sorted from them (not recorded which). The DNA is as follows: TGTGCCAGCGGGGGGACCACGAGGCAAGAGACCCAGTACTTC. Its protein product is CASGGTTRQETQYF.